The T cell receptor (beta chain) under discussion was sequenced for a study of shared T cell receptors in the human thymus. Clones were read by immunoSEQ multiplex PCR, and TCRdb kept only the in-frame ones, dropping some. The data contain hundreds of thousands of clones, 75% to 80% of them seen just once; the ten biggest clones take up around 0.013%. The trim removed 0 bases at V and 6 bases at J, leaving 6 bases unmatched. Germline lookup yields CDR1 LGHNA and CDR2 YNFKEQ. This CDR3 has 16 amino acids. This sample also belongs to another study, concerning human thymus T cells. That study adds: Those donating were healthy Finnish infants in corrective surgery for congenital heart defects. Resections from corrective heart surgery supplied the thymus tissue. Blood and thymic repertoires both appeared biased in V and J gene usage. Unrelated people showed highly overlapping thymic repertoires, related research reported.

The chain combines TRBV4-2 with TRBJ2-2; 8 bases fit TRBD2. The receptor was derived from a boy in the first two years of life with a congenital heart defect. The sample comprised thymocytes. CDR3 sequence (DNA): TGTGCCAGCAGCCAAGAAGGCGCGGGAGGCCCCGGGGAGCTGTTTTTT. This codes for CASSQEGAGGPGELFF.